A single sample gave rise to the 21 T cell receptor beta chains below, sequenced in a study of blood T cell repertoires in COVID-19. The data were produced by immunoSEQ multiplex PCR, yet TCRdb's version contains in-frame clones alone and is incomplete. The sample lists 200,000 or so clones, 80% to 85% seen once, with 6.5% to 9.5% in the top ten. The sequenced sample was PBMCs or T cells enriched from blood (not recorded which). The receptors originated from a man aged 40-50 years who had recovered from COVID-19.

The rearrangement links TRBV5-1 to TRBJ1-5, with D unresolved. The germline V gene has CDR1 SGHRS and CDR2 YFSETQ. The CDR3 runs to 15 residues. Trimming shortened V by 1 base and J by 2 bases, and 10 bases separated the two germline ends. The CDR3 sequence: CASSLSYGGNQPQHF. The CDR3 DNA is TGCGCCAGCAGCTTGAGCTATGGAGGCAATCAGCCCCAGCATTTT.

The CDR3 is CASSQDRVGPQHF. CDR3 coding DNA: TGTGCCAGCAGCCAAGATCGGGTCGGACCCCAGCATTTT. The V gene is TRBV4-2, the J gene TRBJ1-5; D is ambiguous. The length of the CDR3 is 13 residues. V lost 0 bases and J lost 10, with 10 bases in between. Germline lookup yields CDR1 LGHNA and CDR2 YNFKEQ.

The chain combines TRBV6-5 with TRBJ2-2; 9 bases fit TRBD1. CDR3 length: 15 residues. CDR1 and CDR2 from the germline V gene are MNHEY and SVGAGI. V dropped 11 bases and J dropped 7; count of bases not matched to a gene: 14. The chain's CDR3 is CAATRGDRDSGELFF. Here the CDR3 DNA reads TGTGCCGCGACACGGGGGGACAGGGACAGCGGGGAGCTGTTTTTT.

Note on this clone: The same CDR3 arises from other DNA sequences in this sample as well. The chain is built from TRBV24-1 and TRBJ2-2; perhaps TRBD1 as D (5 bases). Trimming removed 5 bases at V and 1 base at J, with 7 bases between. The CDR3 spans 14 residues. Germline V gene data show CDR1 as KGHDR and CDR2 as SFDVKD. The CDR3 region has the DNA TGTGCCACCAGTGGTACAGGGAACACCGGGGAGCTGTTTTTT. Translated: CATSGTGNTGELFF.

This rearrangement joins TRBV9 to TRBJ2-2; possibly TRBD2 for D (6 bases). CDR3 length: 14 amino acids. Germline V lookup: CDR1 SGDLS, CDR2 YYNGEE. The V end lost 2 bases, the J end lost 1 base, and 6 bases lay between the germline ends. The CDR3, as DNA: TGTGCCAGCAGCGTGCGGGGGAACACCGGGGAGCTGTTTTTT. Its protein is CASSVRGNTGELFF.

This clone was picked up a small number of times. The chain links TRBV14 to TRBJ2-5; 9 bases are shared with TRBD2. Per germline, CDR1 SGHDN and CDR2 FVKESK. V gave up 3 bases and J gave up 5 bases; unmatched junction bases: 10. This CDR3 is built from 16 residues. CDR3 nucleotides: TGTGCCAGCAGCCAGGGAAGGACTAGCGTTGCGGAGACCCAGTACTTC. It is translated as CASSQGRTSVAETQYF. Variable domain in full (rest from reference TRBV14 and TRBJ2-5): EAGVTQFPSHSVIEKGQTVTLRCDPISGHDNLYWYRRVMGKEIKFLLHFVKESKQDESGMPNNRFLAERTGGTYSTLKVQPAELEDSGVYFCASSQGRTSVAETQYFGPGTRLLVL.

The J gene is TRBJ1-4, the V gene TRBV6-1, with 10 bases lining up with TRBD1. CDR1 is MNHNS, CDR2 SASEGT, per germline. Trimming removed 4 bases from V and 1 base from J; junction bases left unmatched: 6. This CDR3 spans 17 amino acids. CDR3 coding DNA: TGTGCCAGCAGTGCTCGGACAGGGGGTAGAACTAATGAAAAACTGTTTTTT. It codes for CASSARTGGRTNEKLFF.

The chain recombines TRBV27 with TRBJ1-1; tentative D call: TRBD1 (5 bases). CDR3 size: 14 residues. Trimming took off 3 bases at V and 7 bases at J, with 15 bases between the two ends. Germline CDR1 reads MNHEY; CDR2 reads SMNVEV (reference sequence). CDR3 loop: CASSFDLGLGEAFF. The CDR3 DNA reads as TGTGCCAGCAGTTTTGATTTGGGGCTCGGTGAAGCTTTCTTT.

This clone was counted between two and nine times. The chain recombines TRBV5-8 with TRBJ1-6; TRBD1 agrees at 8 bases. Germline V CDR1 and CDR2: SGHTS, YDEGEE. V dropped 4 bases and J dropped 7; count of bases not matched to a gene: 10. This CDR3 has 16 amino acids. The CDR3 loop is CASSLNRGWGNSPLHF. Here the CDR3 DNA reads TGTGCCAGCAGCCTCAACAGGGGGTGGGGAAATTCACCCCTCCACTTT.

The DNA of the CDR3 is TGCGCCAGCAGCCAGTTTATTTCAACTAATGAAAAACTGTTTTTT. Its protein product is CASSQFISTNEKLFF. This sequence joins TRBV4-1 and TRBJ1-4; D not certain. The ends were cut back, 3 bases at V and 0 bases at J, with 8 bases in the middle. CDR1 and CDR2 (germline): MGHRA, YSYEKL. The CDR3 totals 15 residues.

The chain combines TRBV7-2 with TRBJ1-1, with D hard to call. CDR1 is SGHTA and CDR2 is FQGNSA in the germline V gene. The CDR3 is 14 amino acids. Trimming stripped 2 bases from V and 2 bases from J, with 9 bases between. This CDR3 reads CASSLKTPNTEAFF. The DNA of the CDR3 is TGTGCCAGCAGCTTAAAGACACCCAACACTGAAGCTTTCTTT.

The rearrangement uses TRBV11-2 and TRBJ1-5, with D uncertain. Trimming removed 0 bases at V and 4 bases at J, with 4 bases between. Germline V lookup: CDR1 SGHAT, CDR2 FQNNGV. The CDR3 has 13 amino acids. The CDR3 DNA is TGTGCCAGCAGCTTAGATTCTAATCAGCCCCAGCATTTT. Translating gives CASSLDSNQPQHF.

The rearrangement links TRBV5-1 to TRBJ1-2, with a tentative D call TRBD1 (6 bases). Per the germline V gene, CDR1 is SGHRS and CDR2 is YFSETQ. Trimming stripped 3 bases from V and 4 bases from J, with 25 bases between. This CDR3 has 18 amino acids. CDR3 loop: CASSSTRPRYRAGYGYTF. The CDR3 nucleotides read TGCGCCAGCAGCTCTACCCGACCTCGTTACAGGGCGGGCTATGGCTACACCTTC.

V gene TRBV5-5 combines with J gene TRBJ1-5; 9 nucleotides match TRBD1. Germline CDR1 and CDR2: SGHKS and YYEKEE (reference sequence). Trimming took 0 bases from V and 7 from J; bases not matched to a gene: 5. This CDR3 comprises 15 residues. The CDR3 spells CASSLAWDREQPQHF. The CDR3 nucleotides are TGTGCCAGCAGCTTGGCCTGGGACAGGGAACAGCCCCAGCATTTT.

The chain combines TRBV7-2 with TRBJ2-7, with 10 bases lining up with TRBD1. V gave up 4 bases and J gave up 4 bases; unmatched junction bases: 16. Looked up from germline, CDR1 is SGHTA and CDR2 is FQGNSA. CDR3 length equals 18 residues. CDR3 in DNA: TGTGCCAGCAGCTCGAAACCGGGACAGGGGACTGCATGGTACGAGCAGTACTTC. Amino acids: CASSSKPGQGTAWYEQYF.

The V gene is TRBV23-1, the J gene TRBJ1-4; 8 bases match TRBD1. TRBV23-1 is an ORF for which the function is uncertain. The CDR3 runs to 15 residues. Trimming took 4 bases from V and 8 from J; bases not matched to a gene: 9. The CDR3 nucleotides read TGCGCCAGCAGTCTTGAGGACAGGGTTGAGGAAAAACTGTTTTTT. Protein: CASSLEDRVEEKLFF.

This chain connects TRBV21-1 to TRBJ1-2; the table's TRBD1 call for D was not verified on the DNA. TRBV21-1 is a pseudogene locus. The length of the CDR3 is 15 residues. The CDR3 coding sequence is TGTGCCAGCAGCAAGCAGGGCCCTAGAAACTATGGCTACACCTTC. It is translated as CASSKQGPRNYGYTF.

The chain joins TRBV4-1 to TRBJ2-4; 13 bases match TRBD2. In germline, CDR1 is MGHRA, CDR2 YSYEKL. The CDR3 spans 21 residues. The ends lost 0 bases at V and 0 bases at J; junction bases unmatched: 11. Here the CDR3 reads CASSQEGPELAGGRAKNIQYF. The CDR3 DNA reads as TGCGCCAGCAGCCAAGAGGGTCCTGAACTAGCGGGGGGGCGAGCCAAAAACATTCAGTACTTC.

The chain couples TRBV28 to TRBJ2-3, with D perhaps matching TRBD2 (5 bases). CDR1 is MDHEN, CDR2 SYDVKM, per germline. The germline V and J ends were trimmed by 5 bases and 5 bases, with 14 bases remaining between them. CDR3 length equals 14 residues. DNA of the CDR3: TGTGCCAGCAGTCGCTCCCCCGGGGAAGATACGCAGTATTTT. Translation: CASSRSPGEDTQYF.

This clone showed up just once. V usage is TRBV3-1 (or the pseudogene TRBV3-2) and J usage is TRBJ1-5; no reliable D call. The germline gives CDR1 LGHDT, CDR2 YNNKEL (reference sequence). V lost 1 base, J lost 6 bases, and 7 bases lay in between. This CDR3 spans 13 amino acids. CDR3 in amino acids: CASSQGPGQPQHF. CDR3 nucleotide sequence: TGTGCCAGCAGCCAAGGCCCAGGTCAGCCCCAGCATTTT.

This clone was observed a single time. The chain combines TRBV21-1 with TRBJ1-1. TRBV21-1 is classified as a pseudogene. CDR3 length equals 15 residues. This chain's CDR3 is CASSLPRGAGTEAFF. The CDR3 DNA reads as TGTGCCAGCAGCCTTCCGCGGGGGGCAGGGACTGAAGCTTTCTTT.